The entry below gives a single T cell receptor beta chain sequence along with its context. The antigen remains unidentified. TCRdb re-derived calls from the 5' RACE reads in MiXCR, one entry per CDR3 protein. This sample has around 250,000 distinct CDR3 sequences, with roughly 15% found just once. This entry is derived from a study of T-cell memory formation after mild COVID-19. Study-level findings and limits: The second-wave clones peaking on day 37 were not confirmed as SARS-CoV-2-specific.

This CDR3 region has 16 residues. With 1 base removed from V and 0 bases from J, the gap between germline ends came to 9 bases. CDR1 and CDR2 (germline): MGHRA, YSYEKL. The specimen was PBMCs or a T cell subset sorted from them (not recorded which). The chain uses TRBV4-1 and TRBJ1-4; D is possibly TRBD1 (5 bases). This sequence originates from an adult woman who had mild COVID-19 (a few samples of this study predate the infection). Cell type and time point are not known. The CDR3 is CASSQVQGATNEKLFF. The CDR3 nucleotides read TGCGCCAGCAGCCAAGTCCAGGGAGCAACTAATGAAAAACTGTTTTTT.